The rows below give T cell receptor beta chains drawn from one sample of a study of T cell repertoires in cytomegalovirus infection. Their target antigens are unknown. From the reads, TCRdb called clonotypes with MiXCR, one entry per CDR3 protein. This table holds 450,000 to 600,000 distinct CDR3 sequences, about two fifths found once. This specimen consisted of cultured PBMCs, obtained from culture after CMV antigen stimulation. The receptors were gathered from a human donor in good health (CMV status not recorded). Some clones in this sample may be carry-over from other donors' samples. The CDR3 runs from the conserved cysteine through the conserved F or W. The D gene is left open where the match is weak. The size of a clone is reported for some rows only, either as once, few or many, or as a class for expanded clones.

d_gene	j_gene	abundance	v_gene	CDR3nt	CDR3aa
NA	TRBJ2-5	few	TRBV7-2	TGTGCCAGCAGCTTAAGGGTTCGGGAGACCCAGTACTTC	CASSLRVRETQYF
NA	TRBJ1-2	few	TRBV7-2	TGTGCCAGCAGCTTATTGCGGGCGGGGGGAGACTATGGCTACACCTTC	CASSLLRAGGDYGYTF
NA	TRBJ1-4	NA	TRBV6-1	TGTGCCAGCAAACCCCCGGGAACTAATGAAAAACTGTTTTTT	CASKPPGTNEKLFF
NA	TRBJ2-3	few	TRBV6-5	TGTGCCAGCAGTACCTTTCACAAAGCTAGCACAGATACGCAGTATTTT	CASSTFHKASTDTQYF
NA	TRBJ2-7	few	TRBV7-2	TGTGCCAGCAGCTTCCCGTGGGGCTCCTCCTACGAGCAGTACTTC	CASSFPWGSSYEQYF
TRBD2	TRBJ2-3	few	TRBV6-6	TGTGCCAGCACCCAACGGGGCGGGGGGGCCAGTGATACGCAGTATTTT	CASTQRGGGASDTQYF
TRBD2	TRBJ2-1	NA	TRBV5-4	TGTGCCAGCAGCTTGGAGGGACTAGCGGTGGAGCAGTTCTTC	CASSLEGLAVEQFF
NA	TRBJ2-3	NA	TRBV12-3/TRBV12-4	TGTGCCACCGGGCCTTTTAACACAGATACGCAGTATTTT	CATGPFNTDTQYF
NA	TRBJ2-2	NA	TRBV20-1	TGCAGTGCTAGATATGCGGTTGCAAACACCGGGGAGCTGTTTTTT	CSARYAVANTGELFF
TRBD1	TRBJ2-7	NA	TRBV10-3	TGTGCCATCAGTGAGACGGGACAGGGGTTCGACGAGCAGTACTTC	CAISETGQGFDEQYF
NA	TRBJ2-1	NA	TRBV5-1	TGCGCCAGCAGCTTCGGCTCCGGAAATGAGCAGTTCTTC	CASSFGSGNEQFF
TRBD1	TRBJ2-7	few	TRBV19	TGTGCCAGTAATGAGGGACAGGGACCATACGAGCAGTACTTC	CASNEGQGPYEQYF
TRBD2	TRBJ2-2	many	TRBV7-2	TGTGCCAGCAGCTCCTTTGGGGTAGCGGGGTCCGGGGAGCTGTTTTTT	CASSSFGVAGSGELFF
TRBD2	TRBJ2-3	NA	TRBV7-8	TGTGCCAGCAGCTTCCGGGGGGGAGCTATCCCAGATACGCAGTATTTT	CASSFRGGAIPDTQYF
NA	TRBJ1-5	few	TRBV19	TGTGCCAGTAGGAGGCAGGATGGTCAGCCCCAGCATTTT	CASRRQDGQPQHF
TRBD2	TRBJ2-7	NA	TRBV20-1	TGCAGTGCTAGTACTAGCGGCGGGGATTTCCGCTACGAGCAGTACTTC	CSASTSGGDFRYEQYF
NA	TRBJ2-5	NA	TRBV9	TGTGCCAGCAGCGTAGGGGAGAACCAAGAGACCCAGTACTTC	CASSVGENQETQYF
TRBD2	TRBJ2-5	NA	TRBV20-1	TGCAGTGCTAGTGCTCTAGCGGGACGGGAGACCCAGTACTTC	CSASALAGRETQYF
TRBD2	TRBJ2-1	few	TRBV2	TGTGCCAGCACCTCCGGGACTAGCGGGGCCAATGAGCAGTTCTTC	CASTSGTSGANEQFF
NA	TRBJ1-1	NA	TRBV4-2	TGTGCCAGCAGCCAAGAACTACCGAACACTGAAGCTTTCTTT	CASSQELPNTEAFF
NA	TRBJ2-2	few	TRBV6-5	TGTGCCAGCAGTTACAGGGAACCCACCGGGGAGCTGTTTTTT	CASSYREPTGELFF
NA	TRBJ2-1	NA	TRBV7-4	TGTGCCCTGGTACGATCAAATGAGCAGTTCTTC	CALVRSNEQFF
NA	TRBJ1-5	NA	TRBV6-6	TGTGCCAGCAGTCCTTCGCGTGGTTATCAGCCCCAGCATTTT	CASSPSRGYQPQHF
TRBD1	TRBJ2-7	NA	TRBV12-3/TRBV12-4	TGTGCCAGCATCAACAGGGGGTTTGACGAGCAGTACTTC	CASINRGFDEQYF
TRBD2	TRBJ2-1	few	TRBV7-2	TGTGCCAGCAGTCTGACTAGCGGGCCCTACAATGAGCAGTTCTTC	CASSLTSGPYNEQFF
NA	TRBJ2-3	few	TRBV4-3	TGCGCCAGCAGCCAAGACCCCGGCACACTCACGCCGCAGTATTTT	CASSQDPGTLTPQYF
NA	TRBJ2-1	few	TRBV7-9	TGTGCCAGCACCCTAGGACCAAACCTTAACAATGAGCAGTTCTTC	CASTLGPNLNNEQFF
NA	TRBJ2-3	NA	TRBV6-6	TGTGCCAGCAGTTACTCGAAGGGAGATACGCAGTATTTT	CASSYSKGDTQYF
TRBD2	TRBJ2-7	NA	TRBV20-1	TGCAGTGCTAACTCGGCGGGAGGGCCCGGCGAGCAGTACTTC	CSANSAGGPGEQYF
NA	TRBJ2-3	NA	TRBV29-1	TGCAGCGTTGACCTGGGACTGCCAGATACGCAGTATTTT	CSVDLGLPDTQYF
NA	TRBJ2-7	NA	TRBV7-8	TGTGCCAGCAGCCCCCCGCCCCGGGGTTCTTCCTACGAGCAGTACTTC	CASSPPPRGSSYEQYF
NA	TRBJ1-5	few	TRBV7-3	TGTGCCAGCAGCTATGACCCTCGGGGGAGCAATCAGCCCCAGCATTTT	CASSYDPRGSNQPQHF